The clone carrying this TCR beta chain was observed a single time. The assay was immunoSEQ multiplex PCR, and TCRdb's table has in-frame clones only and misses some. The sample shows over 85,000 clones, around 90% of them seen only once. Germline CDR1 and CDR2: SGHRS and YFSETQ. Trimming cost V 0 bases and J 4 bases, with 17 bases left between them. The CDR3 is 17 residues long. This entry is derived from a study of T cell responses to AZD1222 COVID-19 vaccine. Source: peripheral blood, taken on day 0 of AZD1222 vaccination. This TCR derives from an adult in good health. The rearrangement uses TRBV5-1 and TRBJ2-1; no reliable D call. This CDR3 is CASSLEFSRQTYNEQFF. In DNA, the CDR3 is TGCGCCAGCAGCTTGGAATTTAGTAGGCAAACGTACAATGAGCAGTTCTTC.